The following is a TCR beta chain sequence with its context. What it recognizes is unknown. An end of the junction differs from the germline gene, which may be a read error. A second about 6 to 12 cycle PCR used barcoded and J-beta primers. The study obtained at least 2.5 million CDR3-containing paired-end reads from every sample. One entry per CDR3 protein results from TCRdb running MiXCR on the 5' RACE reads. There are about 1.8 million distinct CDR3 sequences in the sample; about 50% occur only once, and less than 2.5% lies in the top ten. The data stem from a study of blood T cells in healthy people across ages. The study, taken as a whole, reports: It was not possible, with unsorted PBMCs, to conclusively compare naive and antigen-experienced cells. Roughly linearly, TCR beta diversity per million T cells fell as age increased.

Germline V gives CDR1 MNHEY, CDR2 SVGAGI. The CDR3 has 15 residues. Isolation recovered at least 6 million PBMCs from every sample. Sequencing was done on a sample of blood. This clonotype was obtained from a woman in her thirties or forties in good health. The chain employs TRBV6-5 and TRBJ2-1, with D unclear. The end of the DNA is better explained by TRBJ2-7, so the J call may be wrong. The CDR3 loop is CACSLQESSYNEQYF. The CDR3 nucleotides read TGTGCCTGCAGTCTCCAGGAGAGCTCCTACAATGAGCAGTACTTC.